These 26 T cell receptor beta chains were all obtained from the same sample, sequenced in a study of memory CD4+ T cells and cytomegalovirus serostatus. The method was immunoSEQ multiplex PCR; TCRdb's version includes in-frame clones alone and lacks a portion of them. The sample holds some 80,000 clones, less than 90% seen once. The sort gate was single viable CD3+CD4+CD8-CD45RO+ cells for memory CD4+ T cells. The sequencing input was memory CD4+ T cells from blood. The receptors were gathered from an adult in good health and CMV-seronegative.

The CDR3 sequence is CASSYRVTDTQYF. CDR3 coding DNA: TGTGCCAGCAGTTACAGGGTCACAGATACGCAGTATTTT. This sequence joins TRBV6-5 and TRBJ2-3; D call uncertain. Trimming removed 2 bases from V and 2 bases from J, with 5 bases in between. The V gene's germline CDR1 is MNHEY and CDR2 SVGAGI. The CDR3 runs to 13 residues.

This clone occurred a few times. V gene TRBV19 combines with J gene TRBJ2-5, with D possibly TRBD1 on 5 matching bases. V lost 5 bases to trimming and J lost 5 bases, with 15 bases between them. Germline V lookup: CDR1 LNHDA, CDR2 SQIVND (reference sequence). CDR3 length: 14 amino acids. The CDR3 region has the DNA TGTGCCAGTAGTGACTTCTCAGGGCCCGAGACCCAGTACTTC. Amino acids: CASSDFSGPETQYF.

The CDR3 nucleotides read TGTGCCAGCAGTTTAGCGGACAGGGCGCGGGAGCAGTACTTC. It translates to CASSLADRAREQYF. V gene TRBV28 combines with J gene TRBJ2-7, with TRBD1 matching over 8 bases. Germline V gives CDR1 MDHEN, CDR2 SYDVKM. V dropped 2 bases and J dropped 7; count of bases not matched to a gene: 7. This CDR3 has 14 residues.

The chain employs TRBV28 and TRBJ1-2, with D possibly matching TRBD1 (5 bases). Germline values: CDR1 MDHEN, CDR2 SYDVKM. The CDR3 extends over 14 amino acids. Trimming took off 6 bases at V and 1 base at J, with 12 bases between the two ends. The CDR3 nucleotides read TGTGCCAGCAGCCCAGGGTTAGGTAACTATGGCTACACCTTC. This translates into CASSPGLGNYGYTF.

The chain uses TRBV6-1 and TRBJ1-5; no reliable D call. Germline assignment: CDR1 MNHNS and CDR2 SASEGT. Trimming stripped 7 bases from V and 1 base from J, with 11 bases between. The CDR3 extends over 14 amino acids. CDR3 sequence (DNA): TGTGCCAGCAACCGGGGAGTAAGCAATCAGCCCCAGCATTTT. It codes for CASNRGVSNQPQHF.

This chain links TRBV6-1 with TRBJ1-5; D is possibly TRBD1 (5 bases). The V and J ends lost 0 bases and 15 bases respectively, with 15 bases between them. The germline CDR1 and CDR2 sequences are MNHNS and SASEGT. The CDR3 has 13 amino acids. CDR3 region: CASSEARGDSRHF. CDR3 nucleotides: TGTGCCAGCAGTGAAGCGAGAGGGGACTCCCGGCATTTT.

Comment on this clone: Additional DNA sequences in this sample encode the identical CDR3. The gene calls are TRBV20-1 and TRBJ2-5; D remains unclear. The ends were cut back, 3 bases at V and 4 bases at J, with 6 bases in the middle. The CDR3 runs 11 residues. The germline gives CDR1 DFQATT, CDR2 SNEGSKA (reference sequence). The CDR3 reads CSASERETQYF. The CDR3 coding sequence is TGCAGTGCTAGTGAACGAGAGACCCAGTACTTC.

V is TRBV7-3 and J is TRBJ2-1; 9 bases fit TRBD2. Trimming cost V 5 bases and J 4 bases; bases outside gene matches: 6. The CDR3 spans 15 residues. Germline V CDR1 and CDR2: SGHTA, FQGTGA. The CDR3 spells CASSLSGGDYNEQFF. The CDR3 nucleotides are TGTGCCAGCAGCCTTAGCGGGGGCGATTACAATGAGCAGTTCTTC.

CDR3 in amino acids: CASSPDRGLYTGELFF. The CDR3 coding sequence is TGTGCCAGCTCACCGGACAGGGGGCTCTACACCGGGGAGCTGTTTTTT. The V call is TRBV18, the J call TRBJ2-2; 11 bases line up with TRBD1. Germline-derived CDR1 and CDR2 are KGHSH and LQKENI. This CDR3 comprises 16 residues. J was trimmed by 3 bases and V by 3 bases; bases with no gene match: 3.

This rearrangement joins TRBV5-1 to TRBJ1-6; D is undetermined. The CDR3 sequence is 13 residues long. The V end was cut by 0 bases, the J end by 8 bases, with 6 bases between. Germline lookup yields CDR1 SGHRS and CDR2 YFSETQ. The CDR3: CASSLAADSPLHF. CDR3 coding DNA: TGCGCCAGCAGCTTGGCCGCGGATTCACCCCTCCACTTT.

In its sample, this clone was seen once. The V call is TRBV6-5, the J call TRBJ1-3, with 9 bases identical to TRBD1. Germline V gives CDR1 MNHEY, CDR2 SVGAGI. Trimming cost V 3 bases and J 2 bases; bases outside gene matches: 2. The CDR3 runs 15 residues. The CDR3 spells CASSYGTGTGNTIYF. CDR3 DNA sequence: TGTGCCAGCAGTTATGGGACAGGGACTGGAAACACCATATATTTT.

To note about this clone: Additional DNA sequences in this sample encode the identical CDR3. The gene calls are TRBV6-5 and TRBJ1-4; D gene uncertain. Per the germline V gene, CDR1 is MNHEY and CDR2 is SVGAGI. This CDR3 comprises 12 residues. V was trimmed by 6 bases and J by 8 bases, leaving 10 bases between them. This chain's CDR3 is CASRKGGEKLFF. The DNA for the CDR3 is TGTGCCAGCAGGAAGGGCGGCGAAAAACTGTTTTTT.

Written as DNA, the CDR3 is TGTGCCTGGAGTGCCGGGCCCCGGGCTGAGACCCAGTACTTC. It is translated as CAWSAGPRAETQYF. The J gene is TRBJ2-5, the V gene TRBV30; D gene uncertain. Germline-derived CDR1 and CDR2 are GTSNPN and SVGIG (reference sequence). This CDR3 comprises 14 residues. Trimming took off 1 base at V and 5 bases at J, with 14 bases between the two ends.

The CDR3 sequence is CASNPGLSSTDTQYF. The CDR3 DNA sequence: TGTGCCAGCAACCCTGGACTGTCTAGCACAGATACGCAGTATTTT. The rearrangement joins TRBV28 to TRBJ2-3; D perhaps matches TRBD2 (5 bases). The CDR3 is made up of 15 amino acids. Germline CDR1 reads MDHEN; CDR2 reads SYDVKM. With 7 bases removed from V and 0 bases from J, the gap between germline ends came to 14 bases.

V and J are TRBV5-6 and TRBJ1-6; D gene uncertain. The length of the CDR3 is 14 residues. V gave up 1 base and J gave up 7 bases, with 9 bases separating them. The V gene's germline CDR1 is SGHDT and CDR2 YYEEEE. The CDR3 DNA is TGTGCCAGCAGCTTGTATCAGGACAATTCACCCCTCCACTTT. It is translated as CASSLYQDNSPLHF.

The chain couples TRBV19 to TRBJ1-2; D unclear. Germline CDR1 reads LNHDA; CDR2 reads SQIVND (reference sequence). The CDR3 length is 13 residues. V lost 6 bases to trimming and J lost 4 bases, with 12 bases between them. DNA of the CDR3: TGTGCCAGTAGAGTTTGGCAATCCTATGGCTACACCTTC. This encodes CASRVWQSYGYTF.

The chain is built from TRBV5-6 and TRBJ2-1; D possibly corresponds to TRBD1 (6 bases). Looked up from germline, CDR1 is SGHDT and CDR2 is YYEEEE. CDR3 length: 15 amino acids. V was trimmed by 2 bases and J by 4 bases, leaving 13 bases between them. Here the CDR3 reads CASSFGQGLYNEQFF. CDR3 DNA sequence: TGTGCCAGCAGCTTCGGTCAGGGGCTTTACAATGAGCAGTTCTTC.

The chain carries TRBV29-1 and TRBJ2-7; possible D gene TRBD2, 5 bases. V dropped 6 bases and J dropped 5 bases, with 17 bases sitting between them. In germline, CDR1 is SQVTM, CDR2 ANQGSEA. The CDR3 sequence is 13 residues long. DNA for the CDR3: TGCAGCGTCAGCGGTGGGCTAGCCCACGAGCAGTACTTC. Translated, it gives CSVSGGLAHEQYF.

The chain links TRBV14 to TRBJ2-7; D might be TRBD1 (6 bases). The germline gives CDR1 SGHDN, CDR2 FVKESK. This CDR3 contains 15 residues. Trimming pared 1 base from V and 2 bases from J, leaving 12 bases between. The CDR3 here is CASSQGGHLTYEQYF. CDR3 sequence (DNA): TGTGCCAGCAGCCAAGGGGGACATTTAACCTACGAGCAGTACTTC.

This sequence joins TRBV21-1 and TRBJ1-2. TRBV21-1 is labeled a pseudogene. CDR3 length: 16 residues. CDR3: CATGGGESEGNYGYTF. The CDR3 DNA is TGTGCCACCGGGGGGGGCGAGTCAGAAGGGAACTATGGCTACACCTTC.

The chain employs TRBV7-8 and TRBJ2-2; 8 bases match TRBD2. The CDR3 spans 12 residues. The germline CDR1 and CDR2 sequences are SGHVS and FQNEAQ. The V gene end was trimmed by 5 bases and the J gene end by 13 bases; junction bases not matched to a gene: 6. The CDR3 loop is CASSPGGTRLFF. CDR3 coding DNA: TGTGCCAGCAGCCCGGGGGGGACGAGGCTGTTTTTT.

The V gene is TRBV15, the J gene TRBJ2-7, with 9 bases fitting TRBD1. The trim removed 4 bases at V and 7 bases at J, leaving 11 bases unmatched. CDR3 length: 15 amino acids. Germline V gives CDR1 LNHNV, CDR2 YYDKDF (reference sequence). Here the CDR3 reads CATSKDRGGYGEQYF. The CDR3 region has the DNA TGTGCCACCAGCAAAGACAGGGGGGGATACGGTGAGCAGTACTTC. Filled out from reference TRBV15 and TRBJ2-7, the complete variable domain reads DAMVIQNPRYQVTQFGKPVTLSCSQTLNHNVMYWYQQKSSQAPKLLFHYYDKDFNNEADTPDNFQSRRPNTSFCFLDIRSPGLGDTAMYLCATSKDRGGYGEQYFGPGTRLTVT.

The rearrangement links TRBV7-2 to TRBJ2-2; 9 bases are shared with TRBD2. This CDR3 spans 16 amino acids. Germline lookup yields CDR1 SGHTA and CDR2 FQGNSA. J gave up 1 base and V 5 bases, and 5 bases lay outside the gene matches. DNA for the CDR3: TGTGCCAGCAGCCCCTGGACTAGCGTGAACACCGGGGAGCTGTTTTTT. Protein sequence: CASSPWTSVNTGELFF.

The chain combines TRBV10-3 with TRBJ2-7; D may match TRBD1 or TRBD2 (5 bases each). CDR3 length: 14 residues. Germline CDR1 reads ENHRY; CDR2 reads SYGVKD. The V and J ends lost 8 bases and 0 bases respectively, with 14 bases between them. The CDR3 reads CAIGVGGSSYEQYF. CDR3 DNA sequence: TGTGCCATCGGAGTTGGGGGAAGCTCCTACGAGCAGTACTTC.

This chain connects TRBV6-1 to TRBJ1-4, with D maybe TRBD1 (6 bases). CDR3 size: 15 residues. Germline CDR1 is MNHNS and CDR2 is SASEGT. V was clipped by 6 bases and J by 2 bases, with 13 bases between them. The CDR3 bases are TGTGCCAGCAGGACCACAGGGAATACTAATGAAAAACTGTTTTTT. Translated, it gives CASRTTGNTNEKLFF.

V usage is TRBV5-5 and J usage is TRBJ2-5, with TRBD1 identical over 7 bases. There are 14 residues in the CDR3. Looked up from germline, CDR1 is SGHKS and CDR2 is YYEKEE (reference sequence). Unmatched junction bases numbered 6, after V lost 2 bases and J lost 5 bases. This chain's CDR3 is CASSFLGGRETQYF. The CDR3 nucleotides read TGTGCCAGCAGCTTTTTAGGGGGCAGGGAGACCCAGTACTTC.